This TCR beta chain derives from a study of T cells in localized non-small cell lung cancer. TCRdb's table, derived via immunoSEQ multiplex PCR, lists solely in-frame clones and lacks some. Here the sample spans 40,000 to 50,000 clones, roughly 90% being singletons. CDR1 is SQVTM, CDR2 ANQGSEA, per germline. V lost 8 bases, J lost 4 bases, and 15 bases lay in between. There are 13 residues in the CDR3. The sample here was peripheral blood, taken before any cancer treatment. The chain couples TRBV29-1 to TRBJ2-1, with TRBD2 as a possible D gene (5 bases). The origin of this receptor is a female donor over 55 with stage I squamous cell lung carcinoma. The CDR3 is CSLRRGRYNEQFF. CDR3 coding DNA: TGCAGCCTTCGTCGTGGGAGATACAATGAGCAGTTCTTC.